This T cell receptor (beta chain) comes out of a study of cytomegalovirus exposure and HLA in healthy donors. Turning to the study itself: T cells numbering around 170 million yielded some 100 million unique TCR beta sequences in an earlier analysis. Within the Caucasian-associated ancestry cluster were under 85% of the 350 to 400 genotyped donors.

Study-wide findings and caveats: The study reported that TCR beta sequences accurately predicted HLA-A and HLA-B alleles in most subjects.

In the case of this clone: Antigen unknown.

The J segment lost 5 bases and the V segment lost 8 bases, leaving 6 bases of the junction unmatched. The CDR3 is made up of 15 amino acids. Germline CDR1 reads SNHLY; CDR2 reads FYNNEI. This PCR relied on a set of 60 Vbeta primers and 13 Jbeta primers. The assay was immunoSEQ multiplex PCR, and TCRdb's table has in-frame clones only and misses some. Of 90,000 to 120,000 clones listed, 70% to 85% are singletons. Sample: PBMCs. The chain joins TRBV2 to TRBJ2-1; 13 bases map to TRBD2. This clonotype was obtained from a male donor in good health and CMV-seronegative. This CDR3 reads CASPGTSGKDNEQFF. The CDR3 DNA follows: TGTGCCAGCCCGGGGACTAGCGGGAAAGACAATGAGCAGTTCTTC.